The clone carrying this TCR beta chain has at least ten counts. Its matching antigen is unknown. Amplified regions were TCR beta CDR3 sequences from RNA transcripts. With the HTBI primer set, the TCR CDR3 went through a first round of RT-PCR. TCRdb independently ran MiXCR on the multiplex PCR reads; one entry per CDR3 protein. The data show some 350,000 distinct CDR3 sequences, with approximately 14% seen just once and about 21% held by the top ten. These data originate in a study of T cells in Graves' hyperthyroidism and ophthalmopathy. Isolation of PBMCs was performed on 8 to 10 ml fresh peripheral blood. Whole-study results and caveats: A 13 V-J signature model discriminated ophthalmopathy versus stable hyperthyroidism. Appearing also in blood were most of the thyroid clonotypes expanded above 0.001. Model-based prediction identified ophthalmopathy a median 6.5 months prior to its onset.

Trimming took off 1 base at V and 15 bases at J, with 10 bases between the two ends. CDR3 size: 11 residues. Germline CDR1 is SGHAT and CDR2 is FQNNGV. The sequence derives from a woman aged 55-70 years with Graves' ophthalmopathy. V usage is TRBV11-2 and J usage is TRBJ1-5; D ambiguous. Sample: blood. The DNA for the CDR3 is TGTGCCAGCAGCTTAGTGGGGAGGAGGCATTTT. It specifies CASSLVGRRHF.